This T cell receptor beta chain was observed in a study of OX40 agonist ivuxolimab in advanced cancers. Some clones are missing from TCRdb's copy, which holds only in-frame ones; the method was immunoSEQ multiplex PCR. Of more than 60,000 clones in the sample, 84% were seen once. The length of the CDR3 is 14 residues. Per germline, CDR1 SGHRS and CDR2 YFSETQ. V lost 4 bases to trimming and J lost 5 bases; unmatched junction nucleotides: 5. The V gene is TRBV5-1, the J gene TRBJ1-2, with 10 bases lining up with TRBD1. This clonotype originated in an adult with an advanced solid tumor such as melanoma, head and neck, liver or kidney cancer. Specimen: CD4+ or CD8+ T cells sorted from blood, collected in a trial of the OX40 agonist ivuxolimab. Here the CDR3 reads CASSLTGGSYGYTF. As DNA, the CDR3 is TGCGCCAGCAGCCTGACAGGGGGCTCGTATGGCTACACCTTC.